This T cell receptor (beta chain) was sequenced for a study of shared clonotypes between healthy human individuals (dated by TCRdb to 2018 to 2021). About the investigation overall: The cohort comprised a couple of women and a few men aged 18 to 49 years. Blood TCR repertoires of about 5 healthy adults were deeply sequenced to estimate repertoire size and the extent of clonotype sharing between individuals. To increase sequencing depth and limit assay-specific biases, TCR repertoire library preparation and sequencing were carried out by different laboratories using diverse techniques. For each donor, CD4 naive and CD4 memory were each given three plates, CD8 naive was given two plates, and CD8 memory was given one plate. Per donor, leukapheresis produced somewhere between about 0.9 and 10 billion PBMCs. Paper-wide results and their limitations: Based on pairwise subsampling, the degree of clonotype sharing among donors was expected to be affected by sequencing depth. Clonotypes shared by all four sorted-subset donors showed higher generation probabilities than non-shared clonotypes. Sampling was limited to blood, and TCR repertoires in tissue likely differ from TCR repertoires in blood. Incomplete sequencing was indicated by rarefaction of sorted-subset datasets, despite the large sequencing depth. Larger estimated clonotype richness was generally found for naive subsets than for memory subsets. Sharing across four donors was observed for approximately 4.6% of naive CD4, under 4% of naive CD8, 2% to 2.5% of memory CD4, and about 0.39% of memory CD8 clonotypes. Because the study included only a small number of donors, the genetic and exposure-history diversity represented was limited.

TCR CDR3 regions were amplified from genomic DNA by multiplex PCR using the deep immunoSEQ assay. For each cell subset, the extracted genomic DNA was distributed evenly across all wells of several immunoSEQ 96-well plates, and each plate served as one replicate. For sorted subsets, approximately 190 ng genomic DNA, equal to about 30,000 T cell genomes, was loaded into each replicate PCR. Purified libraries were measured with a Qubit 3.0 fluorometer, size-checked on a Bioanalyzer 2100, and measured again with the KAPA Library Quantification kit. Each immunoSEQ 96-well plate was sequenced on its own single-read 150-cycle Illumina NextSeq 550 flow cell. Per the original workflow: The immunoSEQ output contained only junctional sequences without quality scores, so filtering could not match that applied to full-length reads. Sequences were annotated with PyIR, a Python wrapper for IgBLAST v1.9, using IMGT germline references to assign V/J genes and CDR3. Reads were removed for weak V/J assignments (E-value above 1e-6), missing CDR3, stop codons, out-of-frame junctions, or ambiguous translated residues. A V3J clonotype was defined by an identical inferred V gene, J gene, and CDR3 amino acid sequence. To compute the percentage overlap between repertoires, the number of shared unique clonotypes was divided by the size of the smaller repertoire. Three approaches were used to assess repertoire richness: RTK rarefaction, the Chao1 estimator, and Recon v2.1 estimates of unobserved clonotypes. Generation probabilities for all TCRbeta clonotypes obtained by the gDNA method from a handful of donors were computed using OLGA. Held by TCRdb, this immuneACCESS table contains in-frame sequences only and omits some clones. Under half of the omission traces to an unresolved V gene where checked; the cause of the rest is unknown. V, J and clone size are taken as reported in that table, and D and trimming were inferred from the DNA itself. The sample has millions of clones on record, roughly 91% of them singletons. 1.7% of the sample is taken by the ten largest.

The V end loses 2 bases and the J end loses 1 base, and a stretch of 19 bases separates them. CDR1 and CDR2 are read off the germline V gene as MNHNS and SASEGT. The cysteine opens and the phenylalanine closes a CDR3 of 18 amino acids. Only the CDR3 DNA stays, 54 bases, in frame from base 1. This clone was seen only once. Which antigen it targets is not known. No much larger clone exists at a distance of one base, and base qualities are not known. CD8 naive samples were CD45RO-negative cells positively selected for CCR7, giving a CD45RA+CCR7+ population that excluded TemRA cells. The donors were healthy, HIV-negative adults with no recently reported acute infections or vaccinations. Every donor was a Caucasian adult residing in Nashville, Tennessee, USA. Blood was collected by leukapheresis, and PBMCs were isolated by Ficoll-Histopaque density gradient centrifugation and then cryopreserved in liquid nitrogen vapor phase. Analytical flow cytometry was used to check the purity and quantity of each magnetically sorted T cell population. Genomic DNA was isolated from every sorted fraction and measured by UV absorbance on a Nanodrop 2000c.

The receptor chain draws on TRBV6-1 and TRBJ2-3; the D call could be TRBD1 or TRBD2, with each sharing 5 bases. Material for sequencing was naive CD8+ T cells from PBMCs. Read against the paper, the sample's cell subset or site label means: CD45RA+CCR7+. This sequence originates from a man between 18 and 35 years old in good health. Some clones in this sample may be carry-over from other donors' samples. Here the CDR3 is given as CASSEIDVGTGGTDTQYF. The base sequence is TGTGCCAGCAGTGAAATAGATGTGGGGACCGGCGGCACAGATACGCAGTATTTT.